This T cell receptor beta chain was found in a study of CD8 T cells in ankylosing spondylitis. The V end was cut by 1 base, the J end by 0 bases, with 10 bases between. This CDR3 comprises 15 residues. In germline, CDR1 is SGHRS, CDR2 YFSETQ. This clonotype was found many times. TCRdb used MiXCR to reprocess the 5' RACE reads, holding one entry per CDR3 protein. In the table there are about 160,000 distinct CDR3 sequences, roughly 18% of which are singletons. The chain combines TRBV5-1 with TRBJ1-1; D is uncertain. This TCR was recovered from a male donor with ankylosing spondylitis or in good health (not recorded which). Sequencing input: blood, either unsorted or a sorted T cell fraction (not recorded which). CDR3 in DNA: TGCGCCAGCAGCTTGTCGTCACTCATGAACACTGAAGCTTTCTTT. This gives the protein CASSLSSLMNTEAFF.